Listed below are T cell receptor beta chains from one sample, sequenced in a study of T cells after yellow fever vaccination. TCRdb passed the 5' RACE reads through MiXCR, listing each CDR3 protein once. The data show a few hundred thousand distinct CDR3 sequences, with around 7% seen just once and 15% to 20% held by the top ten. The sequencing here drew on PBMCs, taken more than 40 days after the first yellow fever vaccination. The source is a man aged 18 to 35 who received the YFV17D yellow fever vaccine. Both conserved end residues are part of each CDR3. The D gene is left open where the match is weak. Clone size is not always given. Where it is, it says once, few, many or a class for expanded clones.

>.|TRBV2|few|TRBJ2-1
TGTGCCACCCTCCCCCGGGACTCCTTTCAGGATGAGCAGTTCTTC
CATLPRDSFQDEQFF
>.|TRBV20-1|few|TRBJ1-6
TGCAGTGCTAGAGATGTCAGGGTCTCCTATAATTCACCCCTCCACTTT
CSARDVRVSYNSPLHF
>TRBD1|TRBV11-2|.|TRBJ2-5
TGTGCCAGCAGCCCATTCCGGGACAGTCAATCCCGGGAGACCCAGTACTTC
CASSPFRDSQSRETQYF
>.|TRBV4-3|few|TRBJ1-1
TGCGCCAGCAGCCAAGATCGAGGCGGGGCTGAAGCTTTCTTT
CASSQDRGGAEAFF
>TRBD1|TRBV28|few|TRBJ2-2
TGTGCCAGCAGTCCAGGGGGCTTCACCGGGGAGCTGTTTTTT
CASSPGGFTGELFF
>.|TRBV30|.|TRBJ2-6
TGTGTCATGCTGGGCACGAACTCTGGGGCCAACGTCCTGACTTTC
CVMLGTNSGANVLTF
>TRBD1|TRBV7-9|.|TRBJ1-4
TGTGCCAGCAGCCCGACAGGGGTGGTCAATGAAAAACTGTTTTTT
CASSPTGVVNEKLFF
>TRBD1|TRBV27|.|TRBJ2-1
TGTGCCAGCAGTTTTGGGACAGGCTCCAATGAGCAGTTCTTC
CASSFGTGSNEQFF
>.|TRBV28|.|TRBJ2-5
TGTGCCAGCAGTTCGACAGGCTGGGAGACCCAGTACTTC
CASSSTGWETQYF
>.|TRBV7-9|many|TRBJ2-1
TGTGCCAGCAGCTTATGGTCCCGGTCGGGGATCTACAATGAGCAGTTCTTC
CASSLWSRSGIYNEQFF
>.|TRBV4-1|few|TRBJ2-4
TGCGCCAGCAGCCAAGGCGGCCAGGGCAAAAACATTCAGTACTTC
CASSQGGQGKNIQYF
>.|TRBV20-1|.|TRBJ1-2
TGCAGTGCTAGTTGGGTCAATGGCTACACCTTC
CSASWVNGYTF
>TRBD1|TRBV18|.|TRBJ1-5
TGTGCCAGCTCATCGGGACAGAATCAGCCCCAGCATTTT
CASSSGQNQPQHF
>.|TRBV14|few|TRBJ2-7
TGTGCCAGCAGCCCACGGGTAGCGGCCTCCTACGAGCAGTACTTC
CASSPRVAASYEQYF
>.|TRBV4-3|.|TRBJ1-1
TGCGCCAGCAGCCAAGCCTGGGCGGACAGTAACACTGAAGCTTTCTTT
CASSQAWADSNTEAFF
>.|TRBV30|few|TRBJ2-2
TGTGCCTGGAGCTATGACAGAACCGGGGAGCTGTTTTTT
CAWSYDRTGELFF
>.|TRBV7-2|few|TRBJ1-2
TGTGCCAGCAGCTTAGGGGCGGAGAACTATGGCTACACCTTC
CASSLGAENYGYTF
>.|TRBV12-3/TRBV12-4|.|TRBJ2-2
TGTGTCAGCAGTTTATTCGGTGGGGATAACACCGGGGAGCTGTTTTTT
CVSSLFGGDNTGELFF
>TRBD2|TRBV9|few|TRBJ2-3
TGTGCCAGCAGCCCCCCCGGGGGGGGCACGGTCACAGATACGCAGTATTTT
CASSPPGGGTVTDTQYF
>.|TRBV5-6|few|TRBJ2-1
TGTGCCAGCAGCTTGGGACAGATGAATGAGCAGTTCTTC
CASSLGQMNEQFF
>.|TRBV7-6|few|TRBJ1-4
TGTGCCAGCAGCACCACCGGGCAGGGTCGCGAAAAACTGTTTTTT
CASSTTGQGREKLFF
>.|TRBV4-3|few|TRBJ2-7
TGCGCCAGCAGCCAAGCCATTGGTGAGCACTCAGCATACGAGCAGTACTTC
CASSQAIGEHSAYEQYF
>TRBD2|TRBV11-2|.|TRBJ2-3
TGTGCCAGCAGCTCTCCATCCGGGACTAGCGGGGGGCCTAGCACAGATACGCAGTATTTT
CASSSPSGTSGGPSTDTQYF
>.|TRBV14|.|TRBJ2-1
TGTGCCAGCAGCCAGTTAGCGGAGGGGAGTCCCTACAATGAGCAGTTCTTC
CASSQLAEGSPYNEQFF
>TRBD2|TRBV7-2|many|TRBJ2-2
TGTGCCAGCAGCCCGGGGGGGACCACCGGGGAGCTGTTTTTT
CASSPGGTTGELFF
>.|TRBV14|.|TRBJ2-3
TGTGCCAGCAGCCAAGAGGAATTCCATACGCAGTATTTT
CASSQEEFHTQYF
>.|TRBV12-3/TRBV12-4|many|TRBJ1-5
TGTGCCAGCAGAATGGGGCAGGGCGGTCAGCCCCAGCATTTT
CASRMGQGGQPQHF
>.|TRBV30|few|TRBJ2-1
TGTGCCTGGAGTTCGGGGCGGGACAATGAGCAGTTCTTC
CAWSSGRDNEQFF
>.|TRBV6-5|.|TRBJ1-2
TGTGCCAGCAGTTACTCCCCGGGGCGGGATGGCTACACCTTC
CASSYSPGRDGYTF
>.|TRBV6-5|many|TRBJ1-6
TGTGCCAGCAATCCGACGGATGCGAATCATTCACCCCTCCACTTT
CASNPTDANHSPLHF
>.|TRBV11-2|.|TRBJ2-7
TGTGCCAGCAGCTCCTTAGAGGGGGGGGTCCCTCCGTACTACGAGCAGTACTTC
CASSSLEGGVPPYYEQYF
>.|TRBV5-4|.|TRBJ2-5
TGTGCCAGCAGCTTGACGACCGGCCCCCAGGAGACCCAGTACTTC
CASSLTTGPQETQYF
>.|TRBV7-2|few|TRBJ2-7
TGTGCCAGCAGCCAGGATCCCAACCCCTCCTACGAGCAGTACTTC
CASSQDPNPSYEQYF
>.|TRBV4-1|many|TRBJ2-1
TGCGCCAGCAGCCAAGGCATCTACAATGAGCAGTTCTTC
CASSQGIYNEQFF
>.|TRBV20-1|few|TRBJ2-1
TGCAGTGCTAGAGAGGGACGGGGGTACAATGAGCAGTTCTTC
CSAREGRGYNEQFF
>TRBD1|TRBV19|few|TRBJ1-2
TGTGCCAGTAGTCCCACCGCCTCGGACAGGGGGCTTAGCTATGGCTACACCTTC
CASSPTASDRGLSYGYTF
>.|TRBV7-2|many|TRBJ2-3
TGTGCCAGCAGCTTCCTGGGAGGCCCAGATACGCAGTATTTT
CASSFLGGPDTQYF
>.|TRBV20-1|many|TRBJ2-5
TGCAGTGCTAGTCTGCTCCGGGGACAAGAGACCCAGTACTTC
CSASLLRGQETQYF
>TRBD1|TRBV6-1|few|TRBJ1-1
TGTGCCAGCAGCCTATTCTTGCAGGGACAGGGTGTGTGGAACACTGAAGCTTTCTTT
CASSLFLQGQGVWNTEAFF
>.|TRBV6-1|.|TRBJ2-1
TGTGCCAGCAGTGTCACCTCGGACGGGACCTACAATGAGCAGTTCTTC
CASSVTSDGTYNEQFF
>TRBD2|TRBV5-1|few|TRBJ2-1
TGCGCCAGCAGCTTCTCGGGCGCGGGGGGGAGAGGAGAGCAGTTCTTC
CASSFSGAGGRGEQFF
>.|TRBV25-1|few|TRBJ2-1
TGTGCCAGCAGTGAGCTGGACACCCGAAGGGGTGAGCAGTTCTTC
CASSELDTRRGEQFF
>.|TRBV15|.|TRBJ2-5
TGTGCCACCAGCAGAGGGACATCGTTAATAGAGACCCAGTACTTC
CATSRGTSLIETQYF
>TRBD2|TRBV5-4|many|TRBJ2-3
TGTGCCAGCAGCTTGCCCTCGGGGGGGGCAAGGGATACGCAGTATTTT
CASSLPSGGARDTQYF
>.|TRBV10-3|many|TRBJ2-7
TGTGCCATCAGTGAGTCGAACCAGGGGACCTACGAGCAGTACTTC
CAISESNQGTYEQYF
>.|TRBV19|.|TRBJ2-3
TGTGCCAGTAGGTTGGCGGAAAGTACAGATACGCAGTATTTT
CASRLAESTDTQYF
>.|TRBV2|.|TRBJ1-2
TGTGCCAGCAGGGCGGGCGGCTCTATTGGCTACACCTTC
CASRAGGSIGYTF
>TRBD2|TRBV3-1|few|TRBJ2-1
TGTGCCAGCAGCCATAGCGGGGGGGTCTACAATGAGCAGTTCTTC
CASSHSGGVYNEQFF
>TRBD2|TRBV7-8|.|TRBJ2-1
TGTGCCAGCAGCTTAGTTTGGGGACTAGCGGGGGGCAATGAGCAGTTCTTC
CASSLVWGLAGGNEQFF
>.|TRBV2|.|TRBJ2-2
TGTGCCAGCATGAGCTGGGGGAACACCGGGGAGCTGTTTTTT
CASMSWGNTGELFF
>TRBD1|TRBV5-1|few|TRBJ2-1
TGCGCCAGCAGTCGGGACAGGGCTTATGGTGAGCAGTTCTTC
CASSRDRAYGEQFF
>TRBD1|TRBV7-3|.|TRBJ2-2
TGTGCCAGCAGCTTATCAGGGACAGGGGATCCCGGGGAGCTGTTTTTT
CASSLSGTGDPGELFF
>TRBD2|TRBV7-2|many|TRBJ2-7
TGTGCCAGCAGCTCCACGCGGGGGGCCGGTATTGGCTACGAGCAGTACTTC
CASSSTRGAGIGYEQYF
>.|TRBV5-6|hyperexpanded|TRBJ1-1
TGTGCCAGCAGCTTGGAAGGGTACGGGACGCCGGCTGAAGCTTTCTTT
CASSLEGYGTPAEAFF
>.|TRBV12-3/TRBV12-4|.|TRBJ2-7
TGTGCCAGCAGTTTAGATGACGGCCACTACGAGCAGTACTTC
CASSLDDGHYEQYF
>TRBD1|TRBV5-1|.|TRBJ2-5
TGCGCCAGCAGCTTCCGGGACAGGGGGCCGCAGACCCAGTACTTC
CASSFRDRGPQTQYF